This TCR beta chain came from a study of beta chain features in type 1 diabetes (dated by TCRdb to 2017 to 2018). Looking at the study overall: Mean age, gender distribution, total cell number and subset yield did not differ between patients and healthy donors. A total of about 100,000,000 sorted cells were examined across all samples, and RNA yield correlated strongly with the number of cells per subset. In the study, TCRB repertoires of sorted circulating CD4+ T cell subsets from recently diagnosed type 1 diabetes patients were compared with those of matched healthy donors. Regulatory and stem cell-like memory subsets were isolated from only 8 patients and 8 healthy donors, whereas naive and central memory subsets came from all 28 donors. Broader findings and caveats from the paper: Shorter templates might have been favored by PCR, but patient and control samples were amplified and corrected together, so both groups would have been affected equally by any skew. Because the HLA sub-analyses included only small numbers of individuals, any influence of HLA type on TCRB rearrangement was left unresolved. The naive, central memory and regulatory TCRB repertoires appeared to resemble one another more closely among patients than among healthy donors. In all four CD4+ subsets, TCRB CDR3 length was moderately but significantly shorter in type 1 diabetes patients. Because cDNA rather than genomic DNA was sequenced, highly expressing activated cells could have been over-represented, although no difference in activation and CD3 levels was found between groups. At VDJ recombination sites, patients with type 1 diabetes made fewer insertions and deleted more nucleotides, a pattern implying thymic rearrangement abnormalities.

There are a few counts of this clone. The antigen it binds to is not known. No much larger clone exists at a distance of one base, and base qualities are not known. CDR1 and CDR2 are read off the germline V gene as SGHDT and YYEEEE. Trimming at the junction amounts to 2 bases on V and 4 bases on J, and the germline ends lie 13 bases apart. The CDR3 covers 15 residues, taking in both the cysteine and the phenylalanine. Just CDR3 DNA is preserved here, 45 bases in frame from base 1. The entire isolated RNA was reverse transcribed using the High Capacity cDNA Reverse Transcription Kit, and thus expressed TCRB transcripts were sequenced. Deep immunoSEQ sequencing was applied to naive, central memory and regulatory T cell samples, giving an average of roughly 3.6 million total reads per sample. Sorted cells were lysed in RLT buffer, and RNA was extracted using DNase-treated RNeasy Micro or Mini kits according to cell number. To prevent cross-contamination, each cell subset was processed individually, whereas patient and healthy donor samples were processed jointly. Using the immunoSEQ multiplex PCR, TCRB sequences were amplified from cDNA into 87-bp fragments spanning the CDR3 region. Sequencing of the amplicons was performed on the Illumina HiSeq platform. Per the original workflow: Synthetic template baselines were used to correct PCR bias computationally, reads within Hamming distance 2 were collapsed, and singletons that could not be merged were discarded. Reads were aligned against IMGT so that V, D and J genes, CDR3 length and insertions or deletions at six rearrangement sites could be assigned. Within each subset, clonotype counts were normalized to sorted cell number, and only after that were true diversity and Gini coefficients computed with the tcR R package. The overlap coefficient, calculated on TCRB nucleotide sequences, was used to quantify repertoire sharing. Out-of-frame TCRB sequences from naive cells were analyzed as a proxy for the pre-selection repertoire. This is the immuneACCESS table as TCRdb keeps it, with only in-frame sequences that have V and J called. A part of the clones is gone; compared with another copy, unresolved V genes explain less than half, and the rest is unexplained. The DNA gave D and trimming, while V, J and clone size come from that table. The sample table records 330,000 or so clones; around a fifth of these occur just once. The ten largest clones take up 0.035% to 0.055% of the sample.

Each donor gave one peripheral blood draw, averaging roughly 100 mL, which was collected into heparinised tubes. Using a panel that included CD45RO, CCR7, CD25, CD127, CD95 and CD27, naive, central memory, regulatory and stem cell-like memory CD4+ T cells were sorted on a BD FACSAria II. A purity above 95% was achieved for all sorted populations. PBMCs were separated immediately by Lymphoprep density gradient centrifugation and were stained directly, without being cultured. So that batch effects would be minimized, each experiment stained and sorted samples in pairs, pairing one healthy donor with one patient.

The chain employs TRBV5-6 and TRBJ1-5, with TRBD1 perhaps the D gene, on 5 matching bases. This receptor was identified in a woman younger than 30 in good health. Sequenced input: naive CD4+ T cells from blood. The cell subset or site label of this sample denotes: true naive CD4+ T cells. The nucleotide sequence is TGTGCCAGCAGCTTAAGGGGTGGTTGGAATCAGCCCCAGCATTTT. The translation is CASSLRGGWNQPQHF.